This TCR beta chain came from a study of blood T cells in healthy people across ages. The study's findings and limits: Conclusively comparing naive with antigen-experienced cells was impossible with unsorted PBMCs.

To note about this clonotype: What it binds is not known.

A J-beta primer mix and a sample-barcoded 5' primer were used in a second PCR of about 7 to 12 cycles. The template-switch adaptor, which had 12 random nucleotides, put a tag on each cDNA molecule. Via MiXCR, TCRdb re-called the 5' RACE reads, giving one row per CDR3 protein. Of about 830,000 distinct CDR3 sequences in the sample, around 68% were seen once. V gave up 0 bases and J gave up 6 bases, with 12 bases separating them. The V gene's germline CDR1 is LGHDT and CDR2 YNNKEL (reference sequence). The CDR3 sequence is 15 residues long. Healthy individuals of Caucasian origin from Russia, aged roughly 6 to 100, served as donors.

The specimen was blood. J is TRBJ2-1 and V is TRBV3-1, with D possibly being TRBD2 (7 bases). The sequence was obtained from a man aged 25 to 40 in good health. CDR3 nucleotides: TGTGCCAGCAGCCAAGATCTCGGGGGGCCCAATGAGCAGTTCTTC. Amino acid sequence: CASSQDLGGPNEQFF.